Listed below are T cell receptor beta chains from one sample, sequenced in a study of shared clonotypes between healthy human individuals. Generated by immunoSEQ multiplex PCR, the TCRdb table keeps only in-frame clones and is missing some. Of about 580,000 clones in the sample, nearly 98% were seen once. Input material: naive CD8+ T cells sorted from blood. The receptors shown here come from a man in his thirties or forties in good health. CDR3s include the opening cysteine and the closing phenylalanine or tryptophan. The order of the fields is clone size, V gene, D gene, J gene, CDR3 DNA, CDR3 protein. The D gene is left open where the match is weak. Clone size, where shown, is once, few, many, or a class for clones that have expanded.

>-|TRBV27|-|TRBJ2-1
TGTGCCAGCAGTTTGGTAGCGCTTAGCTCCTACAATGAGCAGTTCTTC
CASSLVALSSYNEQFF
>-|TRBV18|TRBD2|TRBJ2-2
TGTGCCAGCTCACCAGCGGGAGGCACCGGGGAGCTGTTTTTT
CASSPAGGTGELFF
>-|TRBV4-1|TRBD2|TRBJ2-7
TGCGCCAGCGGCCAGCGGGAGGGCTACGAGCAGTACTTC
CASGQREGYEQYF
>-|TRBV7-6|-|TRBJ2-1
TGTGCCAGCAGCTTAGGTTGGAGCAATGAGCAGTTCTTC
CASSLGWSNEQFF
>once|TRBV27|-|TRBJ2-1
TGTGCCAGCAGTCCTTTGGGGAGCGGTGAGCAGTTCTTC
CASSPLGSGEQFF
>-|TRBV6-5|TRBD2|TRBJ2-1
TGTGCCAGCAGTCCCCTGGCGGGAGGGCTTAATGAGCAGTTCTTC
CASSPLAGGLNEQFF
>-|TRBV7-9|TRBD1|TRBJ2-1
TGTGCCAGCAGCCCCCCGGGACAGGGCACCTACAATGAGCAGTTCTTC
CASSPPGQGTYNEQFF
>-|TRBV4-1|-|TRBJ1-1
TGCGCCAGCAGCCAAGTGATGGCCCGGGGCACTGAAGCTTTCTTT
CASSQVMARGTEAFF
>-|TRBV19|-|TRBJ2-1
TGTGCCAGTTACGGCGGAATAGGACTCTACAATGAGCAGTTCTTC
CASYGGIGLYNEQFF
>-|TRBV27|TRBD1|TRBJ2-7
TGTGCCAGCAAGCCCCGGACAGGGGGCCACGAGCAGTACTTC
CASKPRTGGHEQYF
>-|TRBV11-2|-|TRBJ2-1
TGTGCCAGCAGCTTATGGGCAGGCAATGAGCAGTTCTTC
CASSLWAGNEQFF
>-|TRBV28|TRBD2|TRBJ2-7
TGTGCCAGCAGTACCGCCGGGACAGAGACTAGCGGGAGGGCCAGAGTCGAGCACGAGCAGTACTTC
CASSTAGTETSGRARVEHEQYF
>-|TRBV9|TRBD2|TRBJ2-7
TGTGCCAGCAGCTCGAGGACTAGCGGGGCCGGGCAGTACTTC
CASSSRTSGAGQYF
>-|TRBV4-3|-|TRBJ2-7
TGCGCCAGCAGCCACGGACGAGAAGGTTCAACCTACGAGCAGTACTTC
CASSHGREGSTYEQYF
>-|TRBV28|TRBD2|TRBJ2-1
TGTGCCAGTACTAGCGGGGTATATGACTACAATGAGCAGTTCTTC
CASTSGVYDYNEQFF
>-|TRBV27|-|TRBJ2-1
TGTGCCAGCAGTCACTTGGGTGCAGGGCCCCTATACAATGAGCAGTTCTTC
CASSHLGAGPLYNEQFF
>-|TRBV5-5|-|TRBJ2-5
TGTGCCAGCAGCTCTGGGGACCTTAAAGGGGAGACCCAGTACTTC
CASSSGDLKGETQYF
>-|TRBV4-2|TRBD1|TRBJ2-7
TGTGCCAGCAGCCAAGCGGGACAGGTAAACGAGCAGTACTTC
CASSQAGQVNEQYF
>-|TRBV25-1|TRBD2|TRBJ2-1
TGTGCCAGCAGTGAATGGACTAGCGGGAGTAGTCAGCAGTTCTTC
CASSEWTSGSSQQFF
>-|TRBV7-2|TRBD2|TRBJ2-7
TGTGCCAGCAGCAAAACACTAGCGCCAGGATACGAGCAGTACTTC
CASSKTLAPGYEQYF
>-|TRBV7-9|-|TRBJ2-6
TGTGCCAGCAGCTTAGTCAGCTCTGGGGCCAACGTCCTGACTTTC
CASSLVSSGANVLTF
>-|TRBV25-1|-|TRBJ1-1
TGTGCCAGCAGTGAATCTAACAGCATGAACACTGAAGCTTTCTTT
CASSESNSMNTEAFF
>-|TRBV6-6|-|TRBJ2-7
TGTGCCAGCAGTTACTCGGAAGGTTACGAGCAGTACTTC
CASSYSEGYEQYF
>once|TRBV4-1|TRBD2|TRBJ2-7
TGCGCCAGCAGCCAAGAGTCACAGCGGGAGGGCTACGAGCAGTACTTC
CASSQESQREGYEQYF
>-|TRBV28|TRBD1|TRBJ2-3
TGTGCCAGCAGTTCGATTGGGACAGGGACGGATACGCAGTATTTT
CASSSIGTGTDTQYF
>once|TRBV27|TRBD1|TRBJ2-1
TGTGCCAGCAGGCTAGGGGCAGGGGGCAATGAGCAGTTCTTC
CASRLGAGGNEQFF
>-|TRBV11-2|-|TRBJ2-2
TGTGCCAGCAGCCACCCGGAGAACTTGAACACCGGGGAGCTGTTTTTT
CASSHPENLNTGELFF
>-|TRBV5-5|-|TRBJ2-7
TGTGCCAGCAGCTTGAAGGGCCCTGGACCCTACGAGCAGTACTTC
CASSLKGPGPYEQYF
>-|TRBV27|-|TRBJ2-7
TGTGCCAGCAGTTTATCGCGCGGGAACGAGCAGTACTTC
CASSLSRGNEQYF
>-|TRBV7-9|-|TRBJ1-2
TGTGCCAGCAGCTTAATGGAAATGGAGGGGAACTATGGCTACACCTTC
CASSLMEMEGNYGYTF
>-|TRBV7-3|-|TRBJ2-1
TGTGCCAGCAGCTTAGCGCTCGATGAGCAGTTCTTC
CASSLALDEQFF
>-|TRBV10-1|TRBD1|TRBJ2-7
TGCGCCAGCAGCCCCCGACAGGGGAGGTCCTACGAGCAGTACTTC
CASSPRQGRSYEQYF
>-|TRBV4-3|-|TRBJ1-1
TGCGCCAGCAGCCGCCGGCCAGAAGACACTGAAGCTTTCTTT
CASSRRPEDTEAFF
>-|TRBV28|-|TRBJ1-1
TGTGCCAGCAGTTTATTCGGAAGGACGGATGAAGCTTTCTTT
CASSLFGRTDEAFF
>-|TRBV7-8|TRBD1|TRBJ2-7
TGTGCCAGCAGCTTTCCGGGACAGACCTACGAGCAGTACTTC
CASSFPGQTYEQYF
>-|TRBV6-4|TRBD2|TRBJ2-2
TGTGCCAGCAGTGAACTAGCGGGAGGTTCCACCCATACCGGGGAGCTGTTTTTT
CASSELAGGSTHTGELFF
>-|TRBV7-2|-|TRBJ1-5
TGTGCCAGCAGCTTAGCGAGACGGAACAATCAGCCCCAGCATTTT
CASSLARRNNQPQHF
>-|TRBV7-3|TRBD1|TRBJ2-1
TGTGCCAGCAGCTCTACAGGGGGTTCCTACAATGAGCAGTTCTTC
CASSSTGGSYNEQFF
>-|TRBV16|TRBD1|TRBJ2-7
TGTGCCAGCAGCCAATCGGTCCCGACAGGGGGCTACGAGCAGTACTTC
CASSQSVPTGGYEQYF
>once|TRBV9|-|TRBJ1-2
TGTGCCAGCAGCGTAGGCTCCATAGCCTCGGTCACAGACCTTTTTAACTATGGCTACACCTTC
CASSVGSIASVTDLFNYGYTF
>-|TRBV7-9|TRBD2|TRBJ2-7
TGTGCCAGCAGCTTAGATGCCCTAGCGGGATACGAGCAGTACTTC
CASSLDALAGYEQYF
>-|TRBV6-4|TRBD1|TRBJ1-1
TGTGCCAGCAGTGACACCTATTCAGGGGGTACTGAAGCTTTCTTT
CASSDTYSGGTEAFF
>-|TRBV5-1|-|TRBJ2-5
TGCGCCAGCAGCCCACGGCGTAGGACAGTCCAAGAGACCCAGTACTTC
CASSPRRRTVQETQYF
>-|TRBV27|-|TRBJ1-5
TGTGCCAGCAGTTTAGGGGCAGGGTTGAGCAATCAGCCCCAGCATTTT
CASSLGAGLSNQPQHF
>-|TRBV30|TRBD2|TRBJ2-7
TGTGCCTGGAGCCGGACTAGGCTGGGCGAGCAGTACTTC
CAWSRTRLGEQYF
>-|TRBV9|-|TRBJ2-7
TGTGCCAGCAGCGTAGATGTGAGCTCCTACGAGCAGTACTTC
CASSVDVSSYEQYF
>-|TRBV11-2|-|TRBJ2-7
TGTGCCAGCAGCTTAGGAGCGGTTGTCTACGAGCAGTACTTC
CASSLGAVVYEQYF
>once|TRBV27|TRBD1|TRBJ1-2
TGTGCCAGCAGTTCATACGCCGCTGGACAGGGCGCTAACTATGGCTACACCTTC
CASSSYAAGQGANYGYTF
>-|TRBV9|TRBD2|TRBJ2-1
TGTGCCAGCAGCGTAGGAGCGGGAGGATGGAATGAGCAGTTCTTC
CASSVGAGGWNEQFF
>-|TRBV2|TRBD2|TRBJ2-3
TGTGCCACCGGGGGGGAAGACCAGCCCCCAGATACGCAGTATTTT
CATGGEDQPPDTQYF
>-|TRBV6-7|-|TRBJ1-4
TGTGCCAGCAGTTTGTCCCAGTCCGGGGCTGCAACTAATGAAAAACTGTTTTTT
CASSLSQSGAATNEKLFF
>-|TRBV2|-|TRBJ2-1
TGTGCCAGCAGTGTCCTGGATGAGCAGTTCTTC
CASSVLDEQFF
>-|TRBV7-6|-|TRBJ1-1
TGTGCCAGCAGCCCTACCGGGACATTGATGAACACTGAAGCTTTCTTT
CASSPTGTLMNTEAFF